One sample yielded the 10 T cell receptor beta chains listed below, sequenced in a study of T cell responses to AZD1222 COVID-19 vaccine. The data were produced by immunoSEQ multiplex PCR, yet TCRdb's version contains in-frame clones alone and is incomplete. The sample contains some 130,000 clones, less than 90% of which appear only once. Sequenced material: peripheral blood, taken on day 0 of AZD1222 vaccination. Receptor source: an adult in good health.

The CDR3 sequence: CATRLTGLNTEAFF. As DNA, the CDR3 is TGTGCCACCAGATTGACAGGTTTGAACACTGAAGCTTTCTTT. The V call is TRBV24-1, the J call TRBJ1-1; D may be TRBD1 (6 bases). The CDR3 contains 14 residues. V was shortened by 7 bases and J by 0 bases, with 11 bases between the two germline ends. Germline loops: CDR1 KGHDR, CDR2 SFDVKD.

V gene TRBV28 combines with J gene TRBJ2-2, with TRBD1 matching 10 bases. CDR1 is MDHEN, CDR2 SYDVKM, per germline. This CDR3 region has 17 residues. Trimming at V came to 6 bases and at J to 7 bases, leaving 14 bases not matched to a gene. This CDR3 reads CASRRDRGVSGGGELFF. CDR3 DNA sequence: TGTGCCAGCAGGCGGGACAGGGGAGTAAGTGGTGGCGGGGAGCTGTTTTTT.

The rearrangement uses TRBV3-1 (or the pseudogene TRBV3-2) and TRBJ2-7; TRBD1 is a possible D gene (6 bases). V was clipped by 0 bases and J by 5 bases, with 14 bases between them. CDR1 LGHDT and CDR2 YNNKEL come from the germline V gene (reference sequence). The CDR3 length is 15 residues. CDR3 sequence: CASSQDHRAINEQYF. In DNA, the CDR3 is TGTGCCAGCAGCCAAGATCACAGGGCCATCAACGAGCAGTACTTC.

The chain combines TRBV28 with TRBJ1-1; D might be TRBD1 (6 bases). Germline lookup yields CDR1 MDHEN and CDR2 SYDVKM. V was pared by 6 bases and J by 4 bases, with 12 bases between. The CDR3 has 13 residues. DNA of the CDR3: TGTGCCAGCAGACTTACAGGGTTCACTGAAGCTTTCTTT. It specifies CASRLTGFTEAFF. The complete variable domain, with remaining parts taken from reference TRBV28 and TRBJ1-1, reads DVKVTQSSRYLVKRTGEKVFLECVQDMDHENMFWYRQDPGLGLRLIYFSYDVKMKEKGDIPEGYSVSREKKERFSLILESASTNQTSMYLCASRLTGFTEAFFGQGTRLTVV.

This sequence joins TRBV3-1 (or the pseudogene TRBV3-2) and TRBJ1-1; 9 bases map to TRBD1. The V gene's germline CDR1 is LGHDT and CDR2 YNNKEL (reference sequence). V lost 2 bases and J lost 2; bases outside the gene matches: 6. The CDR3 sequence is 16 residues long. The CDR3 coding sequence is TGTGCCAGCAGCCAAACCGACAGGGGGATCAACACTGAAGCTTTCTTT. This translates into CASSQTDRGINTEAFF.

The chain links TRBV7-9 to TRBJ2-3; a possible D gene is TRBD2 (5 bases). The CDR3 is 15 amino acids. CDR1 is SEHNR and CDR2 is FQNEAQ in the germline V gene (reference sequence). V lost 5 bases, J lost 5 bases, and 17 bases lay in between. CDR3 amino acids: CASSPRGERVDTQYF. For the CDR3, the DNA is TGTGCCAGCAGCCCCCGGGGTGAACGTGTAGATACGCAGTATTTT.

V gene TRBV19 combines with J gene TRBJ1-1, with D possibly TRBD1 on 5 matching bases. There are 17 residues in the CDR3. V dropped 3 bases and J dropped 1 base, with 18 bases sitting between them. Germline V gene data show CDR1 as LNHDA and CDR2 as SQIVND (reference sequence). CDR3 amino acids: CASSMDTGGHGNTEAFF. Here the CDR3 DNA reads TGTGCCAGTAGTATGGACACAGGAGGACACGGGAACACTGAAGCTTTCTTT.

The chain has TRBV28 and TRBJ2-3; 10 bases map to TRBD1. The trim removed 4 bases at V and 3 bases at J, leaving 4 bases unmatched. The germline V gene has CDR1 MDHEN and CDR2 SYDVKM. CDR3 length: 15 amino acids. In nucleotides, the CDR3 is TGTGCCAGCAGTTCCGCGGGACAGGGGACAGATACGCAGTATTTT. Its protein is CASSSAGQGTDTQYF.

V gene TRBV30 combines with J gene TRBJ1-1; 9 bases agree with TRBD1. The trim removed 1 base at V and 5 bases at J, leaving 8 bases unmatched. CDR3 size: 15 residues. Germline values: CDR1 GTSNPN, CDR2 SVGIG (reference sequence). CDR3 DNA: TGTGCCTGGAGTGGCGACAGGGGGAGAGGAACTGAAGCTTTCTTT. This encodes CAWSGDRGRGTEAFF.

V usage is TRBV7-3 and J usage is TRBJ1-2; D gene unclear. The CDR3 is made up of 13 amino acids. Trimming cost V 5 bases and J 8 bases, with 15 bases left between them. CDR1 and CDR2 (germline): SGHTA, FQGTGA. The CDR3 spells CASSQDPWRGYTF. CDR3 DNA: TGTGCCAGCAGCCAAGACCCGTGGCGAGGCTACACCTTC.